This is a list of T cell receptor beta chains from one sample in a study of cytomegalovirus exposure and HLA in healthy donors. Assay used: immunoSEQ multiplex PCR; TCRdb lists only in-frame clones, some missing. The data contain some 120,000 clones, 81% of them singletons. The sample was PBMCs. The receptor source for this set is a middle-aged man in good health and CMV-seronegative. CDR3s include the opening cysteine and the closing phenylalanine or tryptophan. D genes are given only for firm matches. Size is omitted from some rows. Given values are once, few, many or a class for expanded clones.

14	TRBV7-2	NA	TRBJ2-4	once	TGTGCCAGCAGCTTAGCGAGAGACACAAACATTCAGTACTTC	CASSLARDTNIQYF
17	TRBV9	TRBD1	TRBJ2-3	NA	TGTGCCAGCAGCGTAGTAGGGGGCGGATCCAGGAGAGATACGCAGTATTTT	CASSVVGGGSRRDTQYF
13	TRBV10-1	NA	TRBJ2-5	NA	TGCGCCAGCAGGGTTAGACAGGAGGAGACCCAGTACTTC	CASRVRQEETQYF
12	TRBV28	NA	TRBJ2-7	NA	TGTGCCAGCAATAAACAGGGCTACGAGCAGTACTTC	CASNKQGYEQYF
16	TRBV18	TRBD1	TRBJ1-2	NA	TGTGCCAGCTCACGGACAGGGGAGGGAACTAACTATGGCTACACCTTC	CASSRTGEGTNYGYTF
14	TRBV7-9	NA	TRBJ1-2	NA	TGTGCCAGCAGCCAAGCAGGGGCTTGGGCTGGCTACACCTTC	CASSQAGAWAGYTF
14	TRBV7-6	NA	TRBJ2-3	NA	TGTGCCAGCGCGGCGGGAAATAACGGAGATACGCAGTATTTT	CASAAGNNGDTQYF
15	TRBV25-1	TRBD2	TRBJ2-1	NA	TGTGCCAGCAGTGAGGCGGGAGGGTTAGGGAATGAGCAGTTCTTC	CASSEAGGLGNEQFF
13	TRBV5-1	TRBD2	TRBJ2-7	few	TGCGCCAGCTCGGGACTAGGGAGATACGAGCAGTACTTC	CASSGLGRYEQYF
15	TRBV7-9	NA	TRBJ1-6	NA	TGTGCCAGCAGCGATACCCCAATGGGGACATCCCCCCTCCACTTT	CASSDTPMGTSPLHF
14	TRBV4-3	TRBD1	TRBJ1-2	NA	TGCGCCAGCAGCCAAGATAGGAGGGGGCGCGGCTACACCTTC	CASSQDRRGRGYTF
13	TRBV27	NA	TRBJ2-7	NA	TGTGCCAGCAGTTTAGCGGCTACCTACGAGCAGTACTTC	CASSLAATYEQYF
14	TRBV19	NA	TRBJ2-1	NA	TGTGCCAGCGGTGAGAGGAGCTCCTACAATGAGCAGTTCTTC	CASGERSSYNEQFF
16	TRBV5-4	TRBD2	TRBJ2-1	NA	TGTGCCAGCAGCTTGGAAGGCCCTAGCGGATACAATGAGCAGTTCTTC	CASSLEGPSGYNEQFF
13	TRBV25-1	TRBD2	TRBJ2-1	NA	TGTGCCAGCAGTGAATGGGGAGGGGATGAGCAGTTCTTC	CASSEWGGDEQFF
15	TRBV7-3	NA	TRBJ1-5	NA	TGTGCCAGCAGCTTAGGACAGTTCATCAATCAGCCCCAGCATTTT	CASSLGQFINQPQHF
12	TRBV27	NA	TRBJ1-4	NA	TGTGCCAGCAGTTCCGACTATGAAAAACTGTTTTTT	CASSSDYEKLFF
13	TRBV5-4	TRBD1	TRBJ2-1	once	TGTGCCAGCAGATATAGACAGGGCAATGAGCAGTTCTTC	CASRYRQGNEQFF
15	TRBV2	TRBD1	TRBJ1-5	NA	TGTGCCAGCAGTGAGGAGACAGGGCCAACTCAGCCCCAGCATTTT	CASSEETGPTQPQHF
16	TRBV7-6	TRBD1	TRBJ1-1	once	TGTGCCAGCAGCTTAGGAGTTACAGGGGGAGGTACTGAAGCTTTCTTT	CASSLGVTGGGTEAFF
14	TRBV7-2	NA	TRBJ1-2	NA	TGTGCCAGCAGCCCCGATAGGGGCGGTGGTGGCTACACCTTC	CASSPDRGGGGYTF
13	TRBV18	TRBD1	TRBJ1-1	NA	TGTGCCAGCTCACGATGGGGACAGGGTGAAGCTTTCTTT	CASSRWGQGEAFF
12	TRBV2	NA	TRBJ2-5	NA	TGTGCCAGCAGTGTACAGGGTGGGACCCAGTACTTC	CASSVQGGTQYF
15	TRBV4-1	TRBD1	TRBJ1-2	few	TGCGCCAGCAGCCAAGGAATCACAGGGGGGGTTGGCTACACCTTC	CASSQGITGGVGYTF
15	TRBV5-1	TRBD1	TRBJ1-1	NA	TGCGCCAGCAGCTTAACAGGGGCTAGGAACACTGAAGCTTTCTTT	CASSLTGARNTEAFF
14	TRBV30	NA	TRBJ2-7	NA	TGTGCCTGGACCGACGGGGGGCCGATTGACGAGCAGTACTTC	CAWTDGGPIDEQYF
16	TRBV4-3	TRBD2	TRBJ2-3	NA	TGCGCCAGCAGCGAAGGGTCCGCGGGGGTCACAGATACGCAGTATTTT	CASSEGSAGVTDTQYF
15	TRBV28	TRBD2	TRBJ2-7	NA	TGTGCCAGCAGTTTTCGCGGGAGGGCGGACTACGAGCAGTACTTC	CASSFRGRADYEQYF
16	TRBV4-1	NA	TRBJ1-3	NA	TGCGCCAGCAGCCAACGACAGGATTACTCTGGAAACACCATATATTTT	CASSQRQDYSGNTIYF
13	TRBV30	NA	TRBJ1-5	NA	TGTGCCTGGGCAGAACAGGGTGCTCAGCCCCAGCATTTT	CAWAEQGAQPQHF
13	TRBV28	TRBD1	TRBJ2-7	NA	TGTGCCAGCAGTAGCTCCGGGACAGGGGAGCAGTACTTC	CASSSSGTGEQYF
15	TRBV9	TRBD1	TRBJ2-3	once	TGTGCCAGCAGCGAGGGACAGCATAACACAGATACGCAGTATTTT	CASSEGQHNTDTQYF
13	TRBV19	NA	TRBJ2-3	NA	TGTGCCAGTAGTTACACAGTCACAGATACGCAGTATTTT	CASSYTVTDTQYF
15	TRBV5-4	NA	TRBJ2-3	few	TGTGCCAGCAGCCAGCAACTAGGGTCGGAAGATACGCAGTATTTT	CASSQQLGSEDTQYF
16	TRBV21-1	NA	TRBJ2-7	few	TGTGCCAGCAGCAAAGATACGAGCGGGGGAAGCTACGAGCAGTACTTC	CASSKDTSGGSYEQYF
14	TRBV7-2	NA	TRBJ2-7	NA	TGTGCCAGCAGCACCCGGGACTTCCACTACGAGCAGTACTTC	CASSTRDFHYEQYF
16	TRBV7-2	NA	TRBJ2-3	NA	TGTGCCAGCAGCTCACCGGGGTGGGCGGTCACAGATACGCAGTATTTT	CASSSPGWAVTDTQYF
13	TRBV27	TRBD2	TRBJ2-2	NA	TGTGCCTGTCTAGCGGTAAACACCGGGGAGCTGTTTTTT	CACLAVNTGELFF
13	TRBV7-2	TRBD1	TRBJ1-1	NA	TGTGCCAGCAGCTTGGACAGGGAGACTGAAGCTTTCTTT	CASSLDRETEAFF
15	TRBV7-9	TRBD2	TRBJ2-3	once	TGTGCCAGCAGCGCAACTAGCGGCTACACAGATACGCAGTATTTT	CASSATSGYTDTQYF
16	TRBV19	TRBD2	TRBJ2-3	NA	TGTGCCAGTAAAACCCTAGCGGGACCCTCCACAGATACGCAGTATTTT	CASKTLAGPSTDTQYF
17	TRBV6-1	NA	TRBJ2-2	NA	TGTGCCAGCAGTGGGGTTTATGGGAGAAAAAGCGCCGGGGAGCTGTTTTTT	CASSGVYGRKSAGELFF
13	TRBV10-1	NA	TRBJ2-7	NA	TGCGCCAGCAGTATCCAAGGGGGCTACGAGCAGTACTTC	CASSIQGGYEQYF
17	TRBV10-2	TRBD2	TRBJ2-1	few	TGCGCCAGCAGTGAGACTAGCGGGAGGGCCCAATACAATGAGCAGTTCTTC	CASSETSGRAQYNEQFF
16	TRBV28	TRBD2	TRBJ2-4	NA	TGTGCCAGCAGTGGTCTAGCGGGAGAGGGTCTAAACATTCAGTACTTC	CASSGLAGEGLNIQYF
16	TRBV5-6	NA	TRBJ1-1	NA	TGTGCCAGCAGCTTGGGGAGACCCCCACAGGGCGCTGAAGCTTTCTTT	CASSLGRPPQGAEAFF
15	TRBV28	TRBD1	TRBJ2-7	NA	TGTGCCAGCAGTTCCTATCTGACAGGGGGATACGAGCAGTACTTC	CASSSYLTGGYEQYF
16	TRBV5-6	TRBD1	TRBJ2-2	few	TGTGCCAGCAGGAAAGACAGGGGCTCAAACACCGGGGAGCTGTTTTTT	CASRKDRGSNTGELFF
16	TRBV18	TRBD2	TRBJ2-1	once	TGTGCCAGCTCACCACTGGGGGTAGCGGGATTCTATGAGCAGTTCTTC	CASSPLGVAGFYEQFF
13	TRBV27	NA	TRBJ2-7	NA	TGTGCCAGCAGTTTCCGCGATACCGACGAGCAGTACTTC	CASSFRDTDEQYF
15	TRBV7-2	NA	TRBJ1-6	once	TGTGCCAGCAGCCCGACAGAGGCAAATAATTCACCCCTCCACTTT	CASSPTEANNSPLHF
14	TRBV6-1	TRBD1	TRBJ1-4	few	TGTGCCAGTCTTGACAGGGTTACTAATGAAAAACTGTTTTTT	CASLDRVTNEKLFF
16	TRBV9	TRBD1	TRBJ1-2	few	TGTGCCAGCAGCGAGACCGGGACAGGGGGACCCTATGGCTACACCTTC	CASSETGTGGPYGYTF
13	TRBV27	TRBD1	TRBJ1-2	NA	TGTGCCAGCAGTTTAGCAGGGGGCTATGGCTACACCTTC	CASSLAGGYGYTF
13	TRBV9	TRBD1	TRBJ1-2	once	TGTGCCAGCAGCGCAGCAGGGGGGTATGGCTACACCTTC	CASSAAGGYGYTF